This T cell receptor (beta chain) emerged from a study of T-cell reconstitution after alpha-beta-depleted transplantation in children. The study, taken as a whole, reports: Fresh T-cell production supplied most of the T-cell counts and diversity seen one year after transplant. Reportedly, only several hundred clones from non-depleted graft cells drove alpha-beta T-cell counts at about two months.

This clonotype came up many times. What it recognizes is unknown. The TCRbeta library was prepared with unique molecular identifiers. TCRdb recomputed calls from the PCR reads with MiXCR, one row per CDR3 protein. The repertoire holds some 220,000 distinct CDR3 sequences, with around 9.9% as singletons. This CDR3 comprises 15 residues. V lost 4 bases and J lost 3; bases outside the gene matches: 7. Looked up from germline, CDR1 is SGHVS and CDR2 is FNYEAQ. The rearrangement joins TRBV7-6 to TRBJ1-1; 8 nucleotides line up with TRBD1. The sequence was collected from a child younger than two with acute myeloid leukemia, due to receive a stem cell transplant. Source: PBMCs, taken before TCRalphabeta/CD19-depleted stem cell transplant. CDR3: CASSSTQGADTEAFF. Written as DNA, the CDR3 is TGTGCCAGCAGCTCAACTCAGGGGGCCGACACTGAAGCTTTCTTT.